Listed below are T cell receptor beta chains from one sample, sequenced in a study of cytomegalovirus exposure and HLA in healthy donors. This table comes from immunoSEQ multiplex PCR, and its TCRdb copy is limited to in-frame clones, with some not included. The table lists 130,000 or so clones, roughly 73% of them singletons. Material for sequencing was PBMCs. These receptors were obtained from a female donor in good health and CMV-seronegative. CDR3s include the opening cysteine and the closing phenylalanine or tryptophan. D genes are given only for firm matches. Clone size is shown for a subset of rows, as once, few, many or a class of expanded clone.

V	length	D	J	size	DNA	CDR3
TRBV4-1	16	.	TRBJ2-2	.	TGCGCCAGCAGCTCACAAATGACAGGAGGCACCGGGGAGCTGTTTTTT	CASSSQMTGGTGELFF
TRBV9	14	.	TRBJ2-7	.	TGTGCCAGCAGCAGCACAGGGAGCTCCTACGAGCAGTACTTC	CASSSTGSSYEQYF
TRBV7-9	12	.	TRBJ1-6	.	TGTGCCAGCAGCTCAACAGGTCAACCCCTCCACTTT	CASSSTGQPLHF
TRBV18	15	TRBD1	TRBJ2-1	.	TGTGCCAGCTCATCCGGGACAGGGGGCAGGAATGAGCAGTTCTTC	CASSSGTGGRNEQFF
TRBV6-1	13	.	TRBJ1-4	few	TGTGCCAGCAGCCCACGGAGTGTTGAAAAACTGTTTTTT	CASSPRSVEKLFF
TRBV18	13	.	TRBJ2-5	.	TGTGCCAGCTCCGATGGAACGACTGGTGCCCAGTACTTC	CASSDGTTGAQYF
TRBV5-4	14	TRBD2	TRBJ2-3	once	TGTGCCAGCAGCTATAGCGGGGGAGCAGATACGCAGTATTTT	CASSYSGGADTQYF
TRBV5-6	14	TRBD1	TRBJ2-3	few	TGTGCCAGCAGCGGACAGGGTGCAACAGATACGCAGTATTTT	CASSGQGATDTQYF
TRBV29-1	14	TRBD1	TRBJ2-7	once	TGCAGCGTTGAAGATTCAGGGGGAGCCTACGAGCAGTACTTC	CSVEDSGGAYEQYF
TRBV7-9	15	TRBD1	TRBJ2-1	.	TGTGCCAGCAGCTTTGGGACAGGGACCCACAATGAGCAGTTCTTC	CASSFGTGTHNEQFF
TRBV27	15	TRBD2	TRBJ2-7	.	TGTGCCAGCAGTTTAGTGGGCGGGAGTCAATACGTGCAGTACTTC	CASSLVGGSQYVQYF
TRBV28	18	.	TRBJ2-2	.	TGTGCCAGCAGTTTACCAGAGGGGGGGACCCCGGGCACCGGGGAGCTGTTTTTT	CASSLPEGGTPGTGELFF
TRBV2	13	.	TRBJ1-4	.	TGTGCCAGCATGTACGGGGTTAATGAAAAACTGTTTTTT	CASMYGVNEKLFF
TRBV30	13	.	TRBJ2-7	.	TGTGCCTGGGAGCTCCGGGGCTCCTACGAGCAGTACTTC	CAWELRGSYEQYF
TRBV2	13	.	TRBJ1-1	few	TGTGCCAGCAGGGGGACATTTAACACTGAAGCTTTCTTT	CASRGTFNTEAFF
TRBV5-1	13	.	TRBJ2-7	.	TGCGCCAGCAGCTCTTCAGGGGCCTACGAGCAGTACTTC	CASSSSGAYEQYF
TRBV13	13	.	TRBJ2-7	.	TGTGCCAGCAGCCCCAGGGGTTCCTACGAGCAGTACTTC	CASSPRGSYEQYF
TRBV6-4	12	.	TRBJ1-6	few	TGTGCCAGCAGAGACGGAGATTCTTCCCTCCACTTT	CASRDGDSSLHF
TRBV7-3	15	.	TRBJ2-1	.	TGTGCCAGCAGCTCACAGGGTTCATCGGCCAATGAGCAGTTCTTC	CASSSQGSSANEQFF
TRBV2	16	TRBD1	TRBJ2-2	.	TGTGCCAGCAGTGAGGGGACAGGGGGCGTAGCCGGGGAGCTGTTTTTT	CASSEGTGGVAGELFF
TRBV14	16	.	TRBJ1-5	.	TGTGCCAGCAGCCAAGATGCGGGACGGGTCGATCAGCCCCAGCATTTT	CASSQDAGRVDQPQHF
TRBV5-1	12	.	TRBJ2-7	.	TGCGCCAGCAGCTCTCAGGGGTCTGAGCAGTACTTC	CASSSQGSEQYF
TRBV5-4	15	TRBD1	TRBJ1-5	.	TGTGCCAGCAGCGAGGGGACAGTGGTGCATCAGCCCCAGCATTTT	CASSEGTVVHQPQHF
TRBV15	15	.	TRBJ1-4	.	TGTGCCACCAGCTTTCGTGTTGGCCCTAATGAAAAACTGTTTTTT	CATSFRVGPNEKLFF
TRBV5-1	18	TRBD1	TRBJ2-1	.	TGCGCCAGCAGCTTGAGGGCCCAGGGGGCTGTCTCCTACAATGAGCAGTTCTTC	CASSLRAQGAVSYNEQFF
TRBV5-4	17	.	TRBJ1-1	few	TGTGCCAGCAGCCCACAAAAGAACGGGGGGAGGAACACTGAAGCTTTCTTT	CASSPQKNGGRNTEAFF
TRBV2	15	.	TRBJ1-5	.	TGTGCCAGCAGTGACTCAACCTATAGCAATCAGCCCCAGCATTTT	CASSDSTYSNQPQHF
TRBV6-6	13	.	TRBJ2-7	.	TGTGCCAGCCGACTAGTATTGGGCTACGAGCAGTACTTC	CASRLVLGYEQYF
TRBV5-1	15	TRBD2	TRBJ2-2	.	TGCGCCAGCAGCCTTGGACTAGGAAACACCGGGGAGCTGTTTTTT	CASSLGLGNTGELFF
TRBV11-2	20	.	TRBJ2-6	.	TGTGCCAGCAGCTTAGATTCCCCGGGACATCGATCGGCTGGGGCCAACGTCCTGACTTTC	CASSLDSPGHRSAGANVLTF
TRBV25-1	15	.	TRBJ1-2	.	TGTGCCAGCAGTGCTCAAATTGGAGGTAACAGTGGCTACACCTTC	CASSAQIGGNSGYTF